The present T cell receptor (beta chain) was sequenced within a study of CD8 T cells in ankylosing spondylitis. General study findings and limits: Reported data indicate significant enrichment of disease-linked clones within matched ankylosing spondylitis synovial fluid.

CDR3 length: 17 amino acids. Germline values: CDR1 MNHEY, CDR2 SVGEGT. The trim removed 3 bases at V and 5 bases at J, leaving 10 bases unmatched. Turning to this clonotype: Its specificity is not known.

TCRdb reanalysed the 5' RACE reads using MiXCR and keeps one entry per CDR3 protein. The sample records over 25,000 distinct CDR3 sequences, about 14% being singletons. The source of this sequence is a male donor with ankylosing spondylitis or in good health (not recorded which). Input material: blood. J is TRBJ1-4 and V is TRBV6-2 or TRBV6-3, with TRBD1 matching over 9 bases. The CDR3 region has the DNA TGTGCCAGCAGTTATTCGCAATCCGGGACAGGGAATGAAAAACTGTTTTTT. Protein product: CASSYSQSGTGNEKLFF.